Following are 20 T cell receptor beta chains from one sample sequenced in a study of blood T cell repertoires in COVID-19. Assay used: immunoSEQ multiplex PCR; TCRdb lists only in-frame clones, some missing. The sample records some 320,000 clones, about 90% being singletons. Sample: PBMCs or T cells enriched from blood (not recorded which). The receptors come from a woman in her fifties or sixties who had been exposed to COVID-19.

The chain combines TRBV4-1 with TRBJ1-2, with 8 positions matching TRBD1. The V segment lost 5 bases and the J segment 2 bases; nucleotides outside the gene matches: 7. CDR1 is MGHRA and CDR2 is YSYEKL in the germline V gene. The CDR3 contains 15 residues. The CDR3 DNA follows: TGCGCCAGCAGCGAAGTTAGGACAGGGAACTATGGCTACACCTTC. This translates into CASSEVRTGNYGYTF.

CDR3 coding DNA: TGTGCCAGCAGTTTTGGAGCGGGGGGCTCCTACGAGCAGTACTTC. It codes for CASSFGAGGSYEQYF. The V call is TRBV6-5, the J call TRBJ2-7, with 9 bases lining up with TRBD2. The ends lost 4 bases at V and 0 bases at J; junction bases unmatched: 4. The CDR3 sequence is 15 residues long. CDR1 is MNHEY and CDR2 is SVGAGI in the germline V gene.

CDR3 residues: CASTKSTGWHYGYTF. Written as DNA, the CDR3 is TGTGCCAGCACCAAATCGACAGGGTGGCACTATGGCTACACCTTC. The chain joins TRBV28 to TRBJ1-2; 7 nucleotides match TRBD1. Trimming at V came to 7 bases and at J to 3 bases, leaving 11 bases not matched to a gene. This CDR3 comprises 15 residues. CDR1 is MDHEN and CDR2 is SYDVKM in the germline V gene.

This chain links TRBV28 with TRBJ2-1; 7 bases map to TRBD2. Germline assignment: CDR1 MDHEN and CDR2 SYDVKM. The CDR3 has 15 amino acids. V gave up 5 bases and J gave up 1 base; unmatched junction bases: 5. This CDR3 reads CASSPTGGSYNEQFF. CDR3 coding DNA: TGTGCCAGCAGTCCCACGGGGGGATCCTACAATGAGCAGTTCTTC.

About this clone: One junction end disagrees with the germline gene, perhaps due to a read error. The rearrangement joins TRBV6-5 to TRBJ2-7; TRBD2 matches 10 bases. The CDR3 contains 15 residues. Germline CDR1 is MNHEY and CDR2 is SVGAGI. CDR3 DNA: TGTGCCAGCAGGTACTCTAGCGGGGGCTACTACGAGCAGTACTTC. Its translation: CASRYSSGGYYEQYF.

The CDR3 DNA follows: TGTGCCAGCAGCTCAATAGGACAGTCCGCAGATACGCAGTATTTT. It translates to CASSSIGQSADTQYF. The chain couples TRBV7-6 to TRBJ2-3, with a weak D call TRBD1 (6 bases). The CDR3 has 15 residues. Looked up from germline, CDR1 is SGHVS and CDR2 is FNYEAQ. V lost 4 bases and J 4 bases, leaving 15 bases between the germline ends.

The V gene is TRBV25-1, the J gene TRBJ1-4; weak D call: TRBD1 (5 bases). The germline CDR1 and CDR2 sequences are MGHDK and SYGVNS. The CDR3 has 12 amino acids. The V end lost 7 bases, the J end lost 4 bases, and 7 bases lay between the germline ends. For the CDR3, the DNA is TGTGCCAGCAAAAGGGGTAATGAAAAACTGTTTTTT. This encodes CASKRGNEKLFF.

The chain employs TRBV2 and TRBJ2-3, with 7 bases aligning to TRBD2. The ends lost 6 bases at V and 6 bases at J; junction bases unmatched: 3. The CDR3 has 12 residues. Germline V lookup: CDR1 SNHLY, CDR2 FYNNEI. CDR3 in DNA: TGTGCCAGCAGGGGAGGGGCCGATACGCAGTATTTT. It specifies CASRGGADTQYF.

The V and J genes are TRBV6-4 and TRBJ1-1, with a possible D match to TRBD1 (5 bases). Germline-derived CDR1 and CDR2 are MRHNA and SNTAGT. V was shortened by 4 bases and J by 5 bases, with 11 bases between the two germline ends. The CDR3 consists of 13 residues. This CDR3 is CASSGERGTEAFF. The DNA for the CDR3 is TGTGCCAGCAGTGGGGAACGGGGGACTGAAGCTTTCTTT.

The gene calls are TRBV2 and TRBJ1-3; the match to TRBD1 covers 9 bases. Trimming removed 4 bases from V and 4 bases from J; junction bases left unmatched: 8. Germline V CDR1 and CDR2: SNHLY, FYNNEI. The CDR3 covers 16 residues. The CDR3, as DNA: TGTGCCAGCAGTGGAACCGGGACAGGGCCCGGAAACACCATATATTTT. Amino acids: CASSGTGTGPGNTIYF.

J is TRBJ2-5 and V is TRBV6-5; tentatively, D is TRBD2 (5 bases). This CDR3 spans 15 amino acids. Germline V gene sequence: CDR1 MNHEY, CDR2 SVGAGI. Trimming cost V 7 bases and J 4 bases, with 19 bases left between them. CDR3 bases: TGTGCCAGCACCAGGACCGGCTTAGAGGGAGAGACCCAGTACTTC. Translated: CASTRTGLEGETQYF.

The CDR3 here is CASGHPGRGKEKLFF. In DNA, the CDR3 is TGTGCCAGTGGTCACCCCGGTAGGGGAAAGGAAAAACTGTTTTTT. V and J are TRBV19 and TRBJ1-4, with D possibly matching TRBD1 (5 bases). Germline loops: CDR1 LNHDA, CDR2 SQIVND (reference sequence). The CDR3 has 15 residues. V lost 8 bases to trimming and J lost 8 bases, with 21 bases between them. The whole variable domain, filled in from reference TRBV19 and TRBJ1-4, reads DGGITQSPKYLFRKEGQNVTLSCEQNLNHDAMYWYRQDPGQGLRLIYYSQIVNDFQKGDIAEGYSVSREKKESFPLTVTSAQKNPTAFYLCASGHPGRGKEKLFFGSGTQLSVL.

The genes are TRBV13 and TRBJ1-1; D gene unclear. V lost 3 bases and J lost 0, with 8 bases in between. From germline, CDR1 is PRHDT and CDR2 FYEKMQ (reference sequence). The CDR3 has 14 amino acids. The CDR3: CASSFFTVNTEAFF. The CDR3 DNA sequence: TGTGCCAGCAGCTTCTTTACAGTGAACACTGAAGCTTTCTTT.

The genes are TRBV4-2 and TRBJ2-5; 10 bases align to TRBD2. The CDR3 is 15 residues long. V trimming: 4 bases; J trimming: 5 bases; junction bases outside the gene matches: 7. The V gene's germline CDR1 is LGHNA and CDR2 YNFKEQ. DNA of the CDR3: TGTGCCAGCAGCCTTAGCGGGGGGCAGGGGGAGACCCAGTACTTC. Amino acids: CASSLSGGQGETQYF.

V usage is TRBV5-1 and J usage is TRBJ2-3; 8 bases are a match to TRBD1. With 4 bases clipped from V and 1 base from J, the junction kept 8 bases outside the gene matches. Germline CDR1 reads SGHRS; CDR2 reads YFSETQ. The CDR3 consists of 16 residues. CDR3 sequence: CASSPGGQGGTDTQYF. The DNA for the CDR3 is TGCGCCAGCAGCCCAGGAGGACAGGGAGGCACAGATACGCAGTATTTT. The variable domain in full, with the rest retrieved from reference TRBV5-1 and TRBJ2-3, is KAGVTQTPRYLIKTRGQQVTLSCSPISGHRSVSWYQQTPGQGLQFLFEYFSETQRNKGNFPGRFSGRQFSNSRSEMNVSTLELGDSALYLCASSPGGQGGTDTQYFGPGTRLTVL.

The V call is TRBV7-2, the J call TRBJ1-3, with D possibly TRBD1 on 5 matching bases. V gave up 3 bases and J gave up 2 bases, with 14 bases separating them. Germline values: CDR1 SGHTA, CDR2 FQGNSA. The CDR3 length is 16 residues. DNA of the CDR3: TGTGCCAGCAGCTTCTCTTCCAAAGGGGCTGGAAACACCATATATTTT. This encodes CASSFSSKGAGNTIYF.

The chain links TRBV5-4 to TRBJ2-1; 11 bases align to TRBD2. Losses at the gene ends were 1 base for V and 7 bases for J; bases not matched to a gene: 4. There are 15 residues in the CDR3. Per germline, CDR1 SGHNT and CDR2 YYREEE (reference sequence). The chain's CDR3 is CASSLTSGGGNEQFF. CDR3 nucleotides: TGTGCCAGCAGCTTGACTAGCGGGGGTGGGAATGAGCAGTTCTTC.

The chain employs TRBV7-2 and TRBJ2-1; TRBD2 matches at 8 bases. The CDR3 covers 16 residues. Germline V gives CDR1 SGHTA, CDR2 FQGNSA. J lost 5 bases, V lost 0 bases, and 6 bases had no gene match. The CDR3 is CASSLALGRGDNEQFF. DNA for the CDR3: TGTGCCAGCAGCTTAGCGCTTGGGCGGGGGGACAATGAGCAGTTCTTC.

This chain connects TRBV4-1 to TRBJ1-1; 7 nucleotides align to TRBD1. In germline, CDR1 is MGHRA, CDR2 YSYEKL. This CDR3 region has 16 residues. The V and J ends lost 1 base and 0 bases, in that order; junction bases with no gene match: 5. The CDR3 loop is CASSQGVGTVNTEAFF. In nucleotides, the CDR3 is TGCGCCAGCAGCCAAGGCGTCGGGACAGTGAACACTGAAGCTTTCTTT.

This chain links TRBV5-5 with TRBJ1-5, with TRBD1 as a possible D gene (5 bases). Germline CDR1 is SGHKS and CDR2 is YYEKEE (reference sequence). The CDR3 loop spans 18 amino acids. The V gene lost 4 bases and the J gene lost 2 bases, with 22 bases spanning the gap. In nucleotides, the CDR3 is TGTGCCAGCAGCGGGTCCGGGACGGGAGCATGGGGCAATCAGCCCCAGCATTTT. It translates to CASSGSGTGAWGNQPQHF.